This entry lists 19 T cell receptor beta chains sequenced from one sample in a study of a mutant IDH1 vaccine in newly diagnosed glioma. Sequencing was performed with immunoSEQ multiplex PCR; in TCRdb, only in-frame clones are kept and a portion is missing. This table holds about 58,000 clones, approximately 79% found once. The sample's time point: week 5, during vaccination. Topical imiquimod accompanied each vaccine dose, which consisted of 300 ug of mutant IDH1 20-mer peptide. Their antigen targets remain unknown. This specimen was PBMCs, taken from a glioma patient whose treatment included an IDH1 peptide vaccine. The source of these receptors is a woman between 45 and 65 years old with glioma.

J is TRBJ1-2 and V is TRBV16; D is perhaps TRBD1 (6 bases). Germline CDR1 and CDR2: KGHSY and FQNENV. The CDR3 is made up of 14 amino acids. V gave up 2 bases and J gave up 7 bases, with 14 bases separating them. CDR3: CASSQGGGLGGYTF. CDR3 nucleotide sequence: TGTGCCAGCAGCCAAGGCGGGGGGCTAGGTGGCTACACCTTC. The whole variable domain, remainder taken from reference TRBV16 and TRBJ1-2, is GEEVAQTPKHLVRGEGQKAKLYCAPIKGHSYVFWYQQVLKNEFKFLISFQNENVFDETGMPKERFSAKCLPNSPCSLEIQATKLEDSAVYFCASSQGGGLGGYTFGSGTRLTVV.

The chain combines TRBV5-1 with TRBJ1-4, with TRBD1 as a possible D gene (5 bases). Trimming took off 7 bases at V and 4 bases at J, with 17 bases between the two ends. The length of the CDR3 is 15 residues. The germline V gene has CDR1 SGHRS and CDR2 YFSETQ. Here the CDR3 reads CASSTQGLRNEKLFF. The CDR3 bases are TGCGCCAGCTCGACCCAGGGTCTTCGTAATGAAAAACTGTTTTTT. Full variable domain (outside the CDR3, taken from reference TRBV5-1 and TRBJ1-4): KAGVTQTPRYLIKTRGQQVTLSCSPISGHRSVSWYQQTPGQGLQFLFEYFSETQRNKGNFPGRFSGRQFSNSRSEMNVSTLELGDSALYLCASSTQGLRNEKLFFGSGTQLSVL.

The J gene is TRBJ1-2, the V gene TRBV5-3; the D is unclear. TRBV5-3 is identified as an open reading frame with a role that is uncertain. V lost 0 bases to trimming and J lost 8 bases, with 8 bases between them. This CDR3 comprises 12 residues. The CDR3 coding sequence is TGTGCCAGAAGCTTGGGGTATGGGGGCTACACCTTC. This translates into CARSLGYGGYTF.

The chain joins TRBV5-1 to TRBJ2-7; no clear D. The CDR3 is made up of 15 amino acids. V dropped 5 bases and J dropped 3 bases, with 18 bases sitting between them. Germline CDR1 reads SGHRS; CDR2 reads YFSETQ. The CDR3 loop is CASRPSRQTVYEQYF. The CDR3 region has the DNA TGCGCCAGCAGACCCTCCCGGCAGACGGTCTACGAGCAGTACTTC.

V is TRBV19 and J is TRBJ2-7; D not resolved. This CDR3 spans 14 amino acids. The germline V gene has CDR1 LNHDA and CDR2 SQIVND (reference sequence). V was trimmed by 3 bases and J by 0 bases, leaving 9 bases between them. CDR3: CASSIGSLSYEQYF. CDR3 in DNA: TGTGCCAGTAGTATTGGCAGCCTCTCCTACGAGCAGTACTTC.

The rearrangement joins TRBV5-6 to TRBJ1-2; no clear D. Germline CDR1 SGHDT, CDR2 YYEEEE. The CDR3 covers 14 residues. V was clipped by 4 bases and J by 8 bases, with 18 bases between them. Written as DNA, the CDR3 is TGTGCCAGCAGCACGTCGTACGGTTCTGGGGGCTACACCTTC. Translation: CASSTSYGSGGYTF. The entire variable domain, with the rest obtained from reference TRBV5-6 and TRBJ1-2, is as follows: DAGVTQSPTHLIKTRGQQVTLRCSPKSGHDTVSWYQQALGQGPQFIFQYYEEEERQRGNFPDRFSGHQFPNYSSELNVNALLLGDSALYLCASSTSYGSGGYTFGSGTRLTVV.

The V call is TRBV7-9, the J call TRBJ1-2; 10 bases are a match to TRBD1. V gave up 5 bases and J gave up 4 bases; unmatched junction bases: 7. This CDR3 is 15 amino acids long. The germline V gene has CDR1 SEHNR and CDR2 FQNEAQ (reference sequence). As DNA, the CDR3 is TGTGCCAGCAGCCTCTCGACAGGGGGCTTCTATGGCTACACCTTC. Translating gives CASSLSTGGFYGYTF.

V is TRBV6-1 and J is TRBJ1-1, with TRBD1 identical over 8 bases. Germline CDR1 and CDR2: MNHNS and SASEGT. The V gene end was trimmed by 8 bases and the J gene end by 1 base; junction bases not matched to a gene: 6. The CDR3 consists of 14 residues. CDR3 bases: TGTGCCAGCCTGGAAGGGACAGGGAACACTGAAGCTTTCTTT. It codes for CASLEGTGNTEAFF.

The CDR3 nucleotides read TGTGCCAGTAGTCTCCGGGACAGATCGAATCAGCCCCAGCATTTT. It encodes CASSLRDRSNQPQHF. The rearrangement joins TRBV19 to TRBJ1-5, with 7 positions matching TRBD1. The CDR3 runs to 15 residues. Germline V lookup: CDR1 LNHDA, CDR2 SQIVND (reference sequence). The J segment lost 4 bases and the V segment lost 5 bases, leaving 8 bases of the junction unmatched.

This chain connects TRBV5-6 to TRBJ1-2, with a tentative D call TRBD1 (5 bases). The CDR3 is 14 amino acids. V dropped 5 bases and J dropped 2 bases, with 13 bases sitting between them. CDR1 and CDR2 (germline): SGHDT, YYEEEE. The CDR3 DNA sequence: TGTGCCAGCAGGTTGCCGGGGGAGAACTATGGCTACACCTTC. It codes for CASRLPGENYGYTF.

The count of this clone is one. The chain couples TRBV9 to TRBJ2-7; D may be TRBD1 or TRBD2 (6 bases each). The CDR3 runs 14 residues. Germline CDR1 and CDR2: SGDLS and YYNGEE. The germline V and J ends were trimmed by 0 bases and 3 bases, with 10 bases remaining between them. The CDR3 region is CASSVAGGHYEQYF. The CDR3 nucleotides are TGTGCCAGCAGCGTAGCCGGGGGCCACTACGAGCAGTACTTC.

The CDR3 DNA follows: TGTGCCAGCAGCCAAGATATGGGGAGGAGGTATCCTGATTCATACGAGCAGTACTTC. The encoded protein is CASSQDMGRRYPDSYEQYF. The rearrangement uses TRBV4-2 and TRBJ2-7; D perhaps matches TRBD2 (6 bases). Germline CDR1 and CDR2: LGHNA and YNFKEQ. There are 19 residues in the CDR3. Trimming took off 0 bases at V and 4 bases at J, with 25 bases between the two ends.

The chain joins TRBV7-9 to TRBJ1-2; 8 nucleotides agree with TRBD1. Trimming removed 4 bases from V and 6 bases from J; junction bases left unmatched: 16. This CDR3 comprises 17 residues. Germline CDR1 and CDR2: SEHNR and FQNEAQ (reference sequence). DNA of the CDR3: TGTGCCAGCAGCTGGGGACAGGCCACATCCACGAATGATGGCTACACCTTC. This translates into CASSWGQATSTNDGYTF.

V gene TRBV4-1 combines with J gene TRBJ1-5, with D tentatively TRBD1 (5 bases). Trimming cost V 1 base and J 2 bases, with 9 bases left between them. The germline gives CDR1 MGHRA, CDR2 YSYEKL. This CDR3 contains 15 residues. The CDR3 is CASSQARGGNQPQHF. In nucleotides, the CDR3 is TGCGCCAGCAGCCAAGCCCGGGGGGGCAATCAGCCCCAGCATTTT.

The genes are TRBV19 and TRBJ1-4; no clear D gene. This CDR3 region has 13 residues. V was shortened by 7 bases and J by 8 bases, with 14 bases between the two germline ends. Germline V lookup: CDR1 LNHDA, CDR2 SQIVND (reference sequence). CDR3 nucleotide sequence: TGTGCCAGTACTACCAACCTTCGCGAAAAACTGTTTTTT. This gives the protein CASTTNLREKLFF.

The V gene is TRBV19, the J gene TRBJ1-1; 7 bases agree with TRBD1. CDR3 size: 15 residues. Germline V lookup: CDR1 LNHDA, CDR2 SQIVND (reference sequence). The ends lost 4 bases at V and 6 bases at J; junction bases unmatched: 11. DNA for the CDR3: TGTGCCAGTAGTAGAGGGACAGACTTCAAGGCTGAAGCTTTCTTT. Encoded protein: CASSRGTDFKAEAFF.

V is TRBV5-1 and J is TRBJ2-6, with 10 bases fitting TRBD1. Germline lookup yields CDR1 SGHRS and CDR2 YFSETQ. Unmatched junction bases numbered 3, after V lost 3 bases and J lost 0 bases. There are 17 residues in the CDR3. As DNA, the CDR3 is TGCGCCAGCAGCTCGACAGGGGGCAACTCTGGGGCCAACGTCCTGACTTTC. As protein: CASSSTGGNSGANVLTF.

This clone was detected once. The chain couples TRBV7-2 to TRBJ1-5; 7 bases match TRBD1. Germline lookup yields CDR1 SGHTA and CDR2 FQGNSA. There are 15 residues in the CDR3. V lost 5 bases and J lost 7; bases outside the gene matches: 11. CDR3 amino acids: CASSPVQGIKQPQHF. CDR3 nucleotides: TGTGCCAGCAGCCCCGTACAGGGGATTAAACAGCCCCAGCATTTT.

V gene TRBV9 combines with J gene TRBJ1-1, with D tentatively TRBD1 (6 bases). The CDR3 runs to 16 residues. Between the trimmed V and J ends, which lost 3 bases and 0 bases, there was a span of 15 bases. The V gene's germline CDR1 is SGDLS and CDR2 YYNGEE. The CDR3 sequence: CASSASTTGLNTEAFF. The CDR3 DNA is TGTGCCAGCAGCGCCTCCACGACAGGTTTGAACACTGAAGCTTTCTTT.